Here is one T cell receptor beta chain with its context. Its antigen is still unknown. These data belong to a study of cytomegalovirus exposure and HLA in healthy donors. Study-wide results and limits: Highest at DRB1 and lowest at HLA-C, TCR association rates differed among HLA loci in a later analysis. Through in vitro validation, three CMV-associated chains were shown to be specific for CMV antigens. Roughly uniform depth of sequencing across donors was assumed in presence/absence analyses. Trimming of TCR beta V- and J-genes showed a link, identified in a later analysis, to a missense DCLRE1C variant.

Vbeta (60) and Jbeta (13) primers were used in the PCR. Repertoires were generated with immunoSEQ multiplex PCR, while TCRdb's copy carries only in-frame clones and drops some. The sample has some 110,000 clones. The CDR3 consists of 14 residues. The junction had 6 bases not matched to a gene; V was cut back by 8 bases and J by 1 base. In germline, CDR1 is MNHNY, CDR2 SVGAGI (reference sequence). The specimen was PBMCs. The chain is built from TRBV6-6 and TRBJ1-1, with TRBD1 matching 8 bases. The source of this sequence is a man aged 25 to 45 in good health and CMV-seronegative. The CDR3 is CASFQQGGNTEAFF. CDR3 sequence (DNA): TGTGCCAGCTTTCAACAGGGGGGGAACACTGAAGCTTTCTTT.